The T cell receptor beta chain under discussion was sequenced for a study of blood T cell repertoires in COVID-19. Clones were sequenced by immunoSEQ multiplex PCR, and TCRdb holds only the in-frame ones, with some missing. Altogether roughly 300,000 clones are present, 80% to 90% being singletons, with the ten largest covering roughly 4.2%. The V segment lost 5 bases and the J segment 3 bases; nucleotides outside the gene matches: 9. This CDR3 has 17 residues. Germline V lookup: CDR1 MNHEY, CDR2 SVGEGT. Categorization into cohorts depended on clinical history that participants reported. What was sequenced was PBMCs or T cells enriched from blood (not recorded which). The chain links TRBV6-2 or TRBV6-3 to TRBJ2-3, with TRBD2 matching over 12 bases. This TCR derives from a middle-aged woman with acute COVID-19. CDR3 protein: CASSHGLAGTSTDTQYF. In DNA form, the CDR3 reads TGTGCCAGCAGTCACGGACTAGCGGGAACTTCTACAGATACGCAGTATTTT.